The sequence of this T cell receptor (beta chain) was determined in a study of graft-versus-host responses after intestinal transplantation. Whole-study context: Multivisceral, liver-intestinal, or isolated intestinal transplants were performed in recipients. Each recipient received anti-thymocyte globulin induction, then tacrolimus and steroids for two to three years.

Overall study findings and caveats: The study found high graft-versus-host to host-versus-graft clonal ratios in allografts of patients with graft-donor T cell macrochimerism.

Libraries were prepared by immunoSEQ multiplex PCR; TCRdb keeps only in-frame clonotypes and omits some of them. Of fewer than 95,000 clones in the sample, over 90% are singletons; the top ten hold over 0.15%. Worth noting for this clone: Its target is unknown.

The CDR3 has 16 residues. Germline V CDR1 and CDR2: SNHLY, FYNNEI. Deletions cut 1 base from V and 2 bases from J, with 15 bases between. The V and J genes are TRBV2 and TRBJ2-7, with D perhaps matching TRBD1 (5 bases). The specimen comprised unstimulated CD4+ T cells sorted from spleen or lymph node cells, sampled before transplant. This sequence originates from a human donor who was the organ donor for an intestinal transplant. CDR3 nucleotide sequence: TGTGCCAGCAGTGAAGGGGGCCCATTTGACACCTACGAGCAGTACTTC. Protein: CASSEGGPFDTYEQYF.